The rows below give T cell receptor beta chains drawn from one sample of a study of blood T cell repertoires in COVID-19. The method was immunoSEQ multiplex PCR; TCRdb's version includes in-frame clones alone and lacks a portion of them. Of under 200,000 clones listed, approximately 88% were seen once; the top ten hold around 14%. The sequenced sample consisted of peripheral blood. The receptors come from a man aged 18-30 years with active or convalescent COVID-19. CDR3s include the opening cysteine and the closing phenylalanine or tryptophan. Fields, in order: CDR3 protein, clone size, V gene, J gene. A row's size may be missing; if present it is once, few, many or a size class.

CASSLLATDNEQFF,-,TRBV9,TRBJ2-1
CASSSHRGANEKLFF,-,TRBV7-2,TRBJ1-4
CASTRAGDSPLHF,-,TRBV6-5,TRBJ1-6
CASSYEQGNTGELFF,once,TRBV5-4,TRBJ2-2
CASSLGQNYGYTF,-,TRBV6-5,TRBJ1-2
CATGAGGKETQYF,-,TRBV10-3,TRBJ2-5
CASSPDRGNSPLHF,once,TRBV7-8,TRBJ1-6
CASSSRSGRSYNEQFF,-,TRBV5-1,TRBJ2-1
CASSYSAAGANIQYF,-,TRBV6-5,TRBJ2-4
CASSPGTLNTGELFF,-,TRBV6-5,TRBJ2-2